A selection of T cell receptor beta chains follows, all from one sample in a study of blood T cell repertoires in COVID-19. The assay was immunoSEQ multiplex PCR, and TCRdb's table has in-frame clones only and misses some. Of 60,000 to 85,000 clones in the sample, roughly 85% were seen once. The sequenced sample consisted of peripheral blood. These receptors came from a woman in her 50s with COVID-19, enrolled during active disease. The conserved cysteine and the conserved F or W are not part of the CDR3 here. A D gene is named only where the DNA matches it firmly.

d_call: TRBD1
j_call: TRBJ2-7
v_call: TRBV5-1
cdr3_aa: ASTKGTGGDEQY

d_call: -
j_call: TRBJ2-5
v_call: TRBV4-1
cdr3_aa: ASSQARGETQY

d_call: -
j_call: TRBJ2-7
v_call: TRBV6-5
cdr3_aa: ASSRDKKYEQY

d_call: -
j_call: TRBJ2-1
v_call: TRBV5-1
cdr3_aa: ASSLTSITYNEQF

d_call: TRBD2
j_call: TRBJ2-5
v_call: TRBV11-3
cdr3_aa: ASSSGLAGETQY

d_call: -
j_call: TRBJ2-7
v_call: TRBV3-1/TRBV3-2
cdr3_aa: ASSTTVGANGAEQY

d_call: -
j_call: TRBJ2-2
v_call: TRBV29-1
cdr3_aa: SVEGRGVDGELF

d_call: TRBD2
j_call: TRBJ2-7
v_call: TRBV5-4
cdr3_aa: ASSETSTYEQY

d_call: TRBD2
j_call: TRBJ2-1
v_call: TRBV10-2
cdr3_aa: ASSETSGRVNEQF

d_call: -
j_call: TRBJ2-5
v_call: TRBV6-4
cdr3_aa: ASSDSNGRGRETQY

d_call: -
j_call: TRBJ2-7
v_call: TRBV7-3
cdr3_aa: ASSLDGGSSYEQY

d_call: -
j_call: TRBJ2-1
v_call: TRBV28
cdr3_aa: ASSPQYNEQF

d_call: -
j_call: TRBJ2-5
v_call: TRBV5-8
cdr3_aa: ASSLEVGGTGAQY

d_call: -
j_call: TRBJ2-7
v_call: TRBV27
cdr3_aa: ASSFDGRRYEQY

d_call: -
j_call: TRBJ2-1
v_call: TRBV7-9
cdr3_aa: ASSFGDNEQF

d_call: -
j_call: TRBJ2-7
v_call: TRBV4-2
cdr3_aa: ASSQESWGPGEQY

d_call: -
j_call: TRBJ1-6
v_call: TRBV25-1
cdr3_aa: ASSESDSPNSALH

d_call: -
j_call: TRBJ1-1
v_call: TRBV4-1
cdr3_aa: ASSQASQGSRSEAF

d_call: TRBD1
j_call: TRBJ2-1
v_call: TRBV4-1
cdr3_aa: ASSQPGQGGDEQF

d_call: -
j_call: TRBJ1-3
v_call: TRBV19
cdr3_aa: ASSKGNGNTIY

d_call: TRBD1
j_call: TRBJ1-2
v_call: TRBV4-2
cdr3_aa: ASSQVGDRARGYT

d_call: -
j_call: TRBJ2-5
v_call: TRBV10-2
cdr3_aa: ASSELGSAYQETQY

d_call: TRBD1
j_call: TRBJ1-6
v_call: TRBV28
cdr3_aa: ATITGGNYNSPLH

d_call: -
j_call: TRBJ2-7
v_call: TRBV21-1
cdr3_aa: ASSNRTSGASYEQY

d_call: -
j_call: TRBJ1-2
v_call: TRBV28
cdr3_aa: ASSLQVEGYT

d_call: -
j_call: TRBJ2-2
v_call: TRBV7-9
cdr3_aa: ASSHTETGELF

d_call: -
j_call: TRBJ1-2
v_call: TRBV6-6
cdr3_aa: ASSYSGGDYGYT

d_call: -
j_call: TRBJ1-5
v_call: TRBV30
cdr3_aa: AWSPWGEQPQH

d_call: TRBD2
j_call: TRBJ2-2
v_call: TRBV10-3
cdr3_aa: AITGKGGRSNTGELF

d_call: TRBD2
j_call: TRBJ2-3
v_call: TRBV6-1
cdr3_aa: ASSEVEGSGRWADTQY

d_call: -
j_call: TRBJ2-3
v_call: TRBV2
cdr3_aa: ASSFKRDTQY

d_call: TRBD1
j_call: TRBJ2-2
v_call: TRBV6-6
cdr3_aa: ASSSPGQGPTGELF

d_call: -
j_call: TRBJ1-2
v_call: TRBV7-2
cdr3_aa: ASSLAQYGYT

d_call: -
j_call: TRBJ2-1
v_call: TRBV9
cdr3_aa: ASSGNLVHNEQF

d_call: TRBD2
j_call: TRBJ2-5
v_call: TRBV6-6
cdr3_aa: ASSPIAGAGETQY

d_call: -
j_call: TRBJ1-5
v_call: TRBV24-1
cdr3_aa: ATSDLSGSQPQH

d_call: -
j_call: TRBJ2-7
v_call: TRBV19
cdr3_aa: ASSQQPRGYEQY

d_call: -
j_call: TRBJ2-1
v_call: TRBV11-2
cdr3_aa: ASSHRRREDEQF

d_call: TRBD1
j_call: TRBJ1-2
v_call: TRBV9
cdr3_aa: ASSVAPTTGTGYGYT

d_call: -
j_call: TRBJ2-7
v_call: TRBV28
cdr3_aa: ASSLREQY

d_call: TRBD2
j_call: TRBJ2-2
v_call: TRBV7-9
cdr3_aa: GTSGRSRNTGELF

d_call: TRBD1
j_call: TRBJ1-5
v_call: TRBV4-2
cdr3_aa: ASSQARGLNQPQH

d_call: TRBD1
j_call: TRBJ2-7
v_call: TRBV30
cdr3_aa: AWSRDSLY

d_call: TRBD2
j_call: TRBJ2-3
v_call: TRBV30
cdr3_aa: AWIGTSGYTDTQY

d_call: TRBD1
j_call: TRBJ1-5
v_call: TRBV28
cdr3_aa: ASTGTGTQPQH

d_call: -
j_call: TRBJ1-5
v_call: TRBV18
cdr3_aa: ASSPSTLGSNQPQH

d_call: -
j_call: TRBJ2-7
v_call: TRBV2
cdr3_aa: ASSYQASYSYEQY

d_call: -
j_call: TRBJ2-3
v_call: TRBV7-8
cdr3_aa: ASSLARGGGQY

d_call: -
j_call: TRBJ1-1
v_call: TRBV28
cdr3_aa: ASSLGGAGAF

d_call: -
j_call: TRBJ2-4
v_call: TRBV6-2/TRBV6-3
cdr3_aa: ASSYSDSGNHIQY

d_call: -
j_call: TRBJ2-3
v_call: TRBV7-3
cdr3_aa: ASSSQAGRTDTQY

d_call: -
j_call: TRBJ2-3
v_call: TRBV7-9
cdr3_aa: ASSLASLDTQY

d_call: -
j_call: TRBJ1-3
v_call: TRBV4-1
cdr3_aa: ASSHARGNTIY

d_call: TRBD1
j_call: TRBJ1-6
v_call: TRBV28
cdr3_aa: ASTSGTGYSPLH

d_call: TRBD2
j_call: TRBJ2-7
v_call: TRBV4-2
cdr3_aa: ASSQEEVSGSKYEQY